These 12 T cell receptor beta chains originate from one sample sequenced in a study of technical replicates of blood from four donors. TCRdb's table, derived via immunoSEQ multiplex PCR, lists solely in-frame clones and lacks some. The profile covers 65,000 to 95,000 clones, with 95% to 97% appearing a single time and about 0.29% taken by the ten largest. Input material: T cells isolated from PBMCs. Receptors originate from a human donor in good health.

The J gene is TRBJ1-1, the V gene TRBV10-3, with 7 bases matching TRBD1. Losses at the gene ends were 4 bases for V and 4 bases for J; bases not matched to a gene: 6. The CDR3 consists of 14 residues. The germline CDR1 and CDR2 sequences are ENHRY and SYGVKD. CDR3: CAISGSRGTTEAFF. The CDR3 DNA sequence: TGTGCCATCAGTGGTAGCAGGGGGACCACTGAAGCTTTCTTT.

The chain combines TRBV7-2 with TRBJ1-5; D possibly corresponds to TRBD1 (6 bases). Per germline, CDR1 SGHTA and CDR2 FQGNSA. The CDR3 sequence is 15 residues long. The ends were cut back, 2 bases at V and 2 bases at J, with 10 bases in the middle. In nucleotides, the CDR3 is TGTGCCAGCAGCTTAATAGCAGGGGGCAATCAGCCCCAGCATTTT. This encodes CASSLIAGGNQPQHF.

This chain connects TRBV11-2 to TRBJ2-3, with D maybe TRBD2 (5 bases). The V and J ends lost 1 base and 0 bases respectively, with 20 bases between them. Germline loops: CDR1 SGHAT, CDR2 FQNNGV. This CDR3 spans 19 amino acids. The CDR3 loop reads CASSLVPPDYERSTDTQYF. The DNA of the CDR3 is TGTGCCAGCAGCTTAGTACCCCCTGACTATGAACGGAGCACAGATACGCAGTATTTT.

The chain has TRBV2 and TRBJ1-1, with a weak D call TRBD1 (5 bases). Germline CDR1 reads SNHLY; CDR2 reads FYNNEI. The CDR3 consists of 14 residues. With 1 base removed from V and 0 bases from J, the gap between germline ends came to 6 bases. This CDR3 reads CASSEGQLNTEAFF. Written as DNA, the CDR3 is TGTGCCAGCAGTGAAGGACAGTTGAACACTGAAGCTTTCTTT.

Here the CDR3 DNA reads TGTGCCAGCAGCGTAGGGACTCCCACCTACAATGAGCAGTTCTTC. This gives the protein CASSVGTPTYNEQFF. V and J are TRBV9 and TRBJ2-1; maybe TRBD2 (5 bases). Germline V gives CDR1 SGDLS, CDR2 YYNGEE. CDR3 length equals 15 residues. Trimming left V 0 bases short and J 2 bases short, with 9 bases between. Combining the CDR3 with reference TRBV9 and TRBJ2-1 gives the whole variable domain DSGVTQTPKHLITATGQRVTLRCSPRSGDLSVYWYQQSLDQGLQFLIQYYNGEERAKGNILERFSAQQFPDLHSELNLSSLELGDSALYFCASSVGTPTYNEQFFGPGTRLTVL.

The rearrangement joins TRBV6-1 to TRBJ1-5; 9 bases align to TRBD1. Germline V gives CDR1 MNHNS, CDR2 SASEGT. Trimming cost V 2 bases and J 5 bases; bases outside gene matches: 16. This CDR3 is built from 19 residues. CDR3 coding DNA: TGTGCCAGCAGTGAATTTTCCGATGCCGGGACAGGGTACGATCAGCCCCAGCATTTT. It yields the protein CASSEFSDAGTGYDQPQHF.

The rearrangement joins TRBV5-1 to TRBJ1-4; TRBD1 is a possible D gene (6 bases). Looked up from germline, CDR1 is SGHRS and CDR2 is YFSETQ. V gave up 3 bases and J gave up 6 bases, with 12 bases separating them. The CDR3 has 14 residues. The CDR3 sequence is CASSSGTSYEKLFF. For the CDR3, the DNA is TGCGCCAGCAGCTCCGGGACAAGCTATGAAAAACTGTTTTTT.

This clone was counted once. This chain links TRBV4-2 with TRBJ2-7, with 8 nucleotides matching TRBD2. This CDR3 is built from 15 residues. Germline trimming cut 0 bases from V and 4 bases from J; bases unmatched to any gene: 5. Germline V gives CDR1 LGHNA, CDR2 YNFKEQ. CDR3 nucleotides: TGTGCCAGCAGCCAAGAGTCGGGGGGGGTATACGAGCAGTACTTC. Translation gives CASSQESGGVYEQYF.

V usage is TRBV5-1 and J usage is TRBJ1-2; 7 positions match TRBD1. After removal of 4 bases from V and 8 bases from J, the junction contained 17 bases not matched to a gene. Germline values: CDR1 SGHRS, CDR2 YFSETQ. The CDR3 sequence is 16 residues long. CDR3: CASSPYTTTGRGGYTF. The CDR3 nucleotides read TGCGCCAGCAGCCCCTACACTACGACAGGGCGAGGCGGCTACACCTTC.

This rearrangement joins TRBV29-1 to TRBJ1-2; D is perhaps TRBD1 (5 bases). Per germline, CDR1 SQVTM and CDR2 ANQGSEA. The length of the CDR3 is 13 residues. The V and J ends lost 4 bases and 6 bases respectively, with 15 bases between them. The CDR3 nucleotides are TGCAGCGTTGGAGACAGAGGCGGGGATGGCTACACCTTC. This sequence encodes CSVGDRGGDGYTF.

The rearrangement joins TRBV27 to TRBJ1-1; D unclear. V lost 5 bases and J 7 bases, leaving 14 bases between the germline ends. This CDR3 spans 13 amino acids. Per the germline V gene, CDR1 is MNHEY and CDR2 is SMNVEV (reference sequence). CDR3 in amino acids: CASSPPVPSEAFF. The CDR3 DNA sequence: TGTGCCAGCAGTCCCCCAGTACCTAGTGAAGCTTTCTTT.

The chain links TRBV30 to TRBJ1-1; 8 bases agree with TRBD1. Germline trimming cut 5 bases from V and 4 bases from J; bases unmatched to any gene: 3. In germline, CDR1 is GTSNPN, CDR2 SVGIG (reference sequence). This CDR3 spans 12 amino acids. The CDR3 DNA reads TGTGCCTGGCGACAGGGGTTCACTGAAGCTTTCTTT. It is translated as CAWRQGFTEAFF.